A selection of T cell receptor beta chains follows, all from one sample in a study of blood T cells in healthy people across ages. TCRdb called the 5' RACE reads again in MiXCR, with one record for every CDR3 protein. The table shows some 1.7 million distinct CDR3 sequences, with approximately 30% occurring only once. Input material: blood. These receptors were obtained from a woman in her twenties or thirties in good health. The CDR3 runs from the conserved cysteine through the conserved F or W. The D gene is left open where the match is weak. Rows give clone size only sometimes, using once, few, many, or a class for an expanded clone.

CDR3nt | CDR3aa | j_gene | d_gene | v_gene | abundance
TGTGCCAGCAGTGTACCGGGGTCTTTCTCTGAAGCTTTCTTT | CASSVPGSFSEAFF | TRBJ1-1 | - | TRBV6-5 | -
TGCGCCAGCAGCCACGGGACAGAACTCTATGGCTACACCTTC | CASSHGTELYGYTF | TRBJ1-2 | TRBD1 | TRBV5-1 | few
TGTGCCAGCAGCCCAGCCGTGGGGCAGACGCCCTACGAGCAGTACTTC | CASSPAVGQTPYEQYF | TRBJ2-7 | - | TRBV7-9 | many
TGTGCCAGCAGTTCTCCGGGCCTTTTCAGTCGCGAGCAGTACTTC | CASSSPGLFSREQYF | TRBJ2-7 | - | TRBV28 | -
TGTGCCAGCAGTGAGCGGACAGCCACTGAAGCTTTCTTT | CASSERTATEAFF | TRBJ1-1 | - | TRBV6-1 | -
TGCGCCAGCAGCCAAGAAAGAAGCTCCTACGAGCAGTACTTC | CASSQERSSYEQYF | TRBJ2-7 | - | TRBV14 | many
TGTGCCAGCGTAGGCAGGGGATCCTACAATGAGCAGTTCTTC | CASVGRGSYNEQFF | TRBJ2-1 | - | TRBV2 | -
TGTGCCAGCAGCGTAGGTGGGGGAGTTCCGGGAGCCGAGCAGTACTTC | CASSVGGGVPGAEQYF | TRBJ2-7 | - | TRBV9 | -
TGCAGCGTTGAAAAGCGCCACTCCGGCTGGTCTAGCGGGTACACAGATACGCAGTATTTT | CSVEKRHSGWSSGYTDTQYF | TRBJ2-3 | TRBD2 | TRBV29-1 | -
TGTGCCAGCAGTGACAGGGCACATTCACCCCTCCACTTT | CASSDRAHSPLHF | TRBJ1-6 | - | TRBV25-1 | -
TGCAGTGCTATTTTTACAGGCTCTGGGGCCAACGTCCTGACTTTC | CSAIFTGSGANVLTF | TRBJ2-6 | - | TRBV20-1 | many
TGTGCCAGCAGTTTAGGTTCGGGGTCGACAGCTCCCCAAGAGACCCAGTACTTC | CASSLGSGSTAPQETQYF | TRBJ2-5 | - | TRBV12-3/TRBV12-4 | few
TGTGCCAGCAGGGCAGTGGACGAGCAGTACTTC | CASRAVDEQYF | TRBJ2-7 | - | TRBV28 | -
TGTGCCAGCAGTTCCGGCCCTGAGCAGTTCTTC | CASSSGPEQFF | TRBJ2-1 | - | TRBV6-6 | many
TGTGCCAGCAGTCCGGGGTCCGGGTATGGCCACACCTTC | CASSPGSGYGHTF | TRBJ1-2 | - | TRBV6-5 | few
TGTGCCAGCAGCGAGCCGGGACAACTAGCCAAAAACATTCAGTACTTC | CASSEPGQLAKNIQYF | TRBJ2-4 | - | TRBV5-6 | many
TGTGCCAGCAGCACAATCCCTACGGAGACCCAGTACTTC | CASSTIPTETQYF | TRBJ2-5 | - | TRBV7-2 | many
TGTGCCAGCAGCAAACAGGGGGCGGTTTACGAGCAGTACTTC | CASSKQGAVYEQYF | TRBJ2-7 | TRBD1 | TRBV6-6 | -
TGTGCCAGCAGACAGGGGAACTCTGGGGCCAACGTCCTGACTTTC | CASRQGNSGANVLTF | TRBJ2-6 | TRBD1 | TRBV2 | few
TGCGCCAGCAGCCCCATGGGGGGGCCTGGGGCCAACGTCCTGACTTTC | CASSPMGGPGANVLTF | TRBJ2-6 | - | TRBV5-1 | many
TGTGCCAGCGAGGGACTTGCCTATGGCTACACCTTC | CASEGLAYGYTF | TRBJ1-2 | - | TRBV14 | few
TGCGCCAGCTTTCCCGGTGGTTTTCGACGGGGAGGCTACACCTTC | CASFPGGFRRGGYTF | TRBJ1-2 | - | TRBV5-1 | -
TGTGCCAGCAGTCCGGGGCCTAACAGGGGGCGAGCCGGGGAGCTGTTTTTT | CASSPGPNRGRAGELFF | TRBJ2-2 | TRBD1 | TRBV28 | -
TGTGCCAGCAGTTTATCTTTCAGGCCAGGTGCGGGTCAGCCCCAGCATTTT | CASSLSFRPGAGQPQHF | TRBJ1-5 | - | TRBV27 | -
TGTGCTTGTAGGACAGACTCCTACGAGCAGTACTTC | CACRTDSYEQYF | TRBJ2-7 | - | TRBV12-5 | many
TGTGCCTGGAGTGGTCAGGACGGGACTGAAGCTTTCTTT | CAWSGQDGTEAFF | TRBJ1-1 | - | TRBV30 | few
TGCAGCGTCCGAATAGCAGGACCGCCCTACGAGCAGTACTTC | CSVRIAGPPYEQYF | TRBJ2-7 | - | TRBV29-1 | many
TGTGCCATCAGTGCAGCCCAGGGGTCCACTGAAGCTTTCTTT | CAISAAQGSTEAFF | TRBJ1-1 | - | TRBV10-3 | few
TGTGCTAGTGGTTTGGTACTGTCAGGGCGCTACAATGAGCAGTTCTTC | CASGLVLSGRYNEQFF | TRBJ2-1 | - | TRBV12-5 | few
TGCAGTGCTAGAGCCCCGGACACTGGGGCCAACGTCCTGACTTTC | CSARAPDTGANVLTF | TRBJ2-6 | - | TRBV20-1 | -
TGCAGTGCTCTTTACCTTCGGGATATAACCTACAATGAGCAGTTCTTC | CSALYLRDITYNEQFF | TRBJ2-1 | - | TRBV20-1 | many
TGCAGTGCCAAAACTAGAACCCACTACAATGAGCAGTTCTTC | CSAKTRTHYNEQFF | TRBJ2-1 | - | TRBV20-1 | few
TGCGCCAGCAGCCAAGTACCGCGGCTAGCGGGAGGTGGTTACACCGGGGAGCTGTTTTTT | CASSQVPRLAGGGYTGELFF | TRBJ2-2 | TRBD2 | TRBV4-3 | -
TGTGCCAGCAGCTTAAGTCTTGGTGAGCAGTTCTTC | CASSLSLGEQFF | TRBJ2-1 | - | TRBV7-3 | many
TGTGCCAGCAGCATGACAGGAATGGGGGAGACCCAGTACTTC | CASSMTGMGETQYF | TRBJ2-5 | - | TRBV13 | few
TGTGCCAGCAGTCCCGCGGTGAGCTCCTACAATGAGCAGTTCTTC | CASSPAVSSYNEQFF | TRBJ2-1 | - | TRBV12-3/TRBV12-4 | many
TGTGCCTGGAGTGTAGGGGGGGAGCAGTACTTC | CAWSVGGEQYF | TRBJ2-5 | - | TRBV30 | many
TGCAGCGCTCCTAGGGGACAGGGAAGGGGAGAGACCCAGTACTTC | CSAPRGQGRGETQYF | TRBJ2-5 | TRBD1 | TRBV29-1 | -
TGTGCCACCACAGGGTTAACTGAGCAGTTCTTC | CATTGLTEQFF | TRBJ2-1 | - | TRBV28 | few
TGCGCCAGCAGTAGTCGACCGGGGGCCAACGTCCTGACTTTC | CASSSRPGANVLTF | TRBJ2-6 | - | TRBV5-1 | many
TGTGCCAGCAGCTTAGTTCGGCTAGGGGTGGGAGGTGAGCAGTTCTTC | CASSLVRLGVGGEQFF | TRBJ2-1 | - | TRBV7-2 | -
TGTGCCAGCAGTGAAGGGATCCGGGAGACCCAGTACTTC | CASSEGIRETQYF | TRBJ2-5 | - | TRBV2 | few
TGCAGTGCTAGAAAGGGACAGGGGCCCAATGATTACTATGGCTACACCTTC | CSARKGQGPNDYYGYTF | TRBJ1-2 | TRBD1 | TRBV20-1 | few
TGTGCCAGCAGGGGCGAGGCACCTAATCAGCCCCAGCATTTT | CASRGEAPNQPQHF | TRBJ1-5 | - | TRBV2 | few
TGTGCCAGTGGACATCCCTCCTACGAGCAGTACTTC | CASGHPSYEQYF | TRBJ2-7 | - | TRBV3-1 | -
TGCAGTGCTAGCCCAGGCCTAGGTTCTAGCGGGAGGGCCGGTGAGCAGTTCTTC | CSASPGLGSSGRAGEQFF | TRBJ2-1 | TRBD2 | TRBV20-1 | -
TGTGCCAGCAGTTACGGACAGAGGCCCAATGAGCAGTTCTTC | CASSYGQRPNEQFF | TRBJ2-1 | - | TRBV6-5 | -
TGTGCCAGCAGCTTGGAATGGGGACAAAGCCTTTATAGCAATCAGCCCCAGCATTTT | CASSLEWGQSLYSNQPQHF | TRBJ1-5 | - | TRBV5-5 | -
TGTGCCAGCAGCTTTGGGACCGTAGCAGACACCTACGAGCAGTACTTC | CASSFGTVADTYEQYF | TRBJ2-7 | - | TRBV7-9 | -
TGCGCCAGCAGACCGACTATCGGATACACAGATACGCAGTATTTT | CASRPTIGYTDTQYF | TRBJ2-3 | - | TRBV4-1 | few
TGTGCCAGCTCACCTAGGACAGGGTTGGACGAGCAGTACTTC | CASSPRTGLDEQYF | TRBJ2-7 | TRBD1 | TRBV18 | -
TGTGCCTGCAGGGACAGGGGCATTCAGTACTTC | CACRDRGIQYF | TRBJ2-4 | TRBD1 | TRBV7-9 | -
TGCGCCAGCAACTTTGGAGAGAGCAATCAGCCCCAGCATTTT | CASNFGESNQPQHF | TRBJ1-5 | - | TRBV5-1 | -
TGTGCCACCAGCCCCGGACTAGCGGGAGGTCGGCACGAGCAGTACTTC | CATSPGLAGGRHEQYF | TRBJ2-7 | TRBD2 | TRBV15 | few
TGCAGCGCGCGGACAAACTACGAGCAGTACTTC | CSARTNYEQYF | TRBJ2-7 | - | TRBV29-1 | many
TGTGCCAGCAGCGAGTTGGGGTTTACAGATACGCAGTATTTT | CASSELGFTDTQYF | TRBJ2-3 | - | TRBV5-4 | -
TGTGCCAGCAGACCGGTGGCAGTCTCCTACGAGCAGTACTTC | CASRPVAVSYEQYF | TRBJ2-7 | - | TRBV6-1 | few
TGTGCCAGCAGCCAAGATGGGGGAAGGAAACAAGTTGGTACGCAGTATTTT | CASSQDGGRKQVGTQYF | TRBJ2-3 | - | TRBV3-1 | few
TGTGCCAGCAGTGAGAGGCAGTTTTTAGAGACCCAGTACTTC | CASSERQFLETQYF | TRBJ2-5 | - | TRBV2 | few
TGTGCCAGCAGCAGACAGGGGACAAATGTCCAGACCCAGTACTTC | CASSRQGTNVQTQYF | TRBJ2-5 | TRBD1 | TRBV2 | -